A single sample is the source of the 11 T cell receptor beta chains below, sequenced in a study of response to subunit inactivated influenza vaccine. MiXCR, applied by TCRdb to the RT-PCR reads, yields one record per CDR3 protein. Among hundreds of thousands of distinct CDR3 sequences listed, about a sixth were seen once. The sample here was PBMCs from blood, taken 12 days after vaccination. These receptors all stem from a man between 50 and 59 years old who received an inactivated influenza vaccine.

V usage is TRBV5-5 and J usage is TRBJ1-2; 9 bases align to TRBD1. Germline assignment: CDR1 SGHKS and CDR2 YYEKEE (reference sequence). V lost 2 bases, J lost 7 bases, and 9 bases stayed unmatched. The CDR3 totals 15 residues. CDR3 loop: CASSFLERQGGGYTF. DNA of the CDR3: TGTGCCAGCAGCTTCCTCGAGAGACAGGGGGGTGGCTACACCTTC.

This clonotype was observed many times. V and J are TRBV12-3 or TRBV12-4 and TRBJ1-5, with a possible D match to TRBD1 (5 bases). The V end lost 6 bases, the J end lost 1 base, and 10 bases lay between the germline ends. The CDR3 contains 14 residues. The DNA of the CDR3 is TGTGCCAGCAGCGTGGGGGGGAGCAATCAGCCCCAGCATTTT. As protein: CASSVGGSNQPQHF.

This clonotype was found a few times. The chain is built from TRBV20-1 and TRBJ2-1; D might be TRBD1 (5 bases). The CDR3 totals 15 residues. Germline CDR1 reads DFQATT; CDR2 reads SNEGSKA (reference sequence). V was shortened by 5 bases and J by 2 bases, with 16 bases between the two germline ends. The CDR3 bases are TGCAGTGCTCCCGGCTTGCAGGGCACCTACAATGAGCAGTTCTTC. This gives the protein CSAPGLQGTYNEQFF.

This clonotype was picked up a small number of times. V and J are TRBV24-1 and TRBJ1-5; possibly TRBD1 for D (5 bases). This CDR3 spans 18 amino acids. With 5 bases removed from V and 2 bases from J, the gap between germline ends came to 21 bases. From germline, CDR1 is KGHDR and CDR2 SFDVKD. The CDR3: CATSVARELCPRNQPQHF. The CDR3 bases are TGTGCCACCAGTGTAGCCAGGGAGCTTTGTCCCCGCAATCAGCCCCAGCATTTT.

V is TRBV9 and J is TRBJ2-7, with D possibly matching TRBD2 (6 bases). V dropped 3 bases and J dropped 3 bases, with 16 bases sitting between them. Germline CDR1 and CDR2: SGDLS and YYNGEE. This CDR3 comprises 15 residues. The CDR3 DNA sequence: TGTGCCAGCAGCGAGAGCCGGGACTCCTACTACGAGCAGTACTTC. Translation: CASSESRDSYYEQYF. The variable domain in full, completed from reference TRBV9 and TRBJ2-7, reads DSGVTQTPKHLITATGQRVTLRCSPRSGDLSVYWYQQSLDQGLQFLIQYYNGEERAKGNILERFSAQQFPDLHSELNLSSLELGDSALYFCASSESRDSYYEQYFGPGTRLTVT.

This clonotype was observed a few times. This chain uses TRBV20-1 with TRBJ2-4, with D possibly being TRBD1 or TRBD2 (5 bases each). From germline, CDR1 is DFQATT and CDR2 SNEGSKA (reference sequence). The CDR3 runs to 16 residues. V lost 6 bases and J lost 8, with 26 bases in between. CDR3 nucleotides: TGCAGTGCAAACGCCTATCAGGGACGGACCAGAGACATTCAGTACTTC. Its translation: CSANAYQGRTRDIQYF.

The chain has TRBV5-5 and TRBJ1-3; the D is unclear. With 2 bases removed from V and 0 bases from J, the gap between germline ends came to 18 bases. The CDR3 has 18 residues. Germline V gene lookup returns CDR1 SGHKS and CDR2 YYEKEE (reference sequence). CDR3 loop: CASSFYIDTASSGNTIYF. The CDR3 coding sequence is TGTGCCAGCAGCTTCTATATAGACACGGCGAGCTCTGGAAACACCATATATTTT.

The rearrangement joins TRBV12-3 or TRBV12-4 to TRBJ1-6, with D unresolved. The CDR3 contains 14 residues. Trimming stripped 3 bases from V and 6 bases from J, with 9 bases between. CDR3 region: CASSFGQVNSPLHF. The CDR3 DNA is TGTGCCAGCAGTTTCGGGCAGGTTAATTCACCCCTCCACTTT.

A few counts support this clonotype. This chain connects TRBV12-3 or TRBV12-4 to TRBJ1-1; D is uncertain. Between the trimmed V and J ends, which lost 7 bases and 1 base, there was a span of 13 bases. CDR3 size: 14 residues. The DNA for the CDR3 is TGTGCCAGCAACCCCGGCGGGTCGAACACTGAAGCTTTCTTT. It translates to CASNPGGSNTEAFF.

This clonotype occurred a few times. J is TRBJ2-2 and V is TRBV12-3 or TRBV12-4; 7 nucleotides line up with TRBD1. V was clipped by 9 bases and J by 1 base; unmatched bases: 8. The CDR3 extends over 15 amino acids. The CDR3 bases are TGTGCCAGTCCGAGGGGGCTACAGAACACCGGGGAGCTGTTTTTT. Amino acid sequence: CASPRGLQNTGELFF.

The CDR3, as DNA: TGTGCCAGCAGCCAAGGTGGGGGGGCCCTCTACAATGAGCAGTTCTTC. It codes for CASSQGGGALYNEQFF. This chain uses TRBV4-2 with TRBJ2-1; D perhaps matches TRBD2 (7 bases). The length of the CDR3 is 16 residues. The V end was cut by 1 base, the J end by 3 bases, with 13 bases between. Germline CDR1 is LGHNA and CDR2 is YNFKEQ.